The 8 T cell receptor beta chains below were found in one sample sequenced in a study of blood T cell repertoires in COVID-19. Produced via immunoSEQ multiplex PCR; TCRdb's table is partial and in-frame only. The table has about 300,000 clones, roughly nine tenths seen once. The source material was peripheral blood. The receptors come from a man younger than 35 who had recovered from COVID-19.

In its sample, this clone was seen a few times. This sequence joins TRBV27 and TRBJ2-7, with 7 bases lining up with TRBD1. Per the germline V gene, CDR1 is MNHEY and CDR2 is SMNVEV (reference sequence). The CDR3 is made up of 15 amino acids. V lost 6 bases and J lost 2; bases outside the gene matches: 10. CDR3 amino acids: CASSPVGDSTYEQYF. CDR3 bases: TGTGCCAGCAGCCCAGTCGGGGACAGTACCTACGAGCAGTACTTC.

V usage is TRBV3-1 (or the pseudogene TRBV3-2) and J usage is TRBJ2-7, with 11 bases matching TRBD2. Germline CDR1 and CDR2: LGHDT and YNNKEL (reference sequence). The V and J ends lost 1 base and 11 bases, in that order; junction bases with no gene match: 4. This CDR3 is 13 amino acids long. In DNA form, the CDR3 reads TGTGCCAGCAGCCAAGCACTAGCGGGAGTTAAGTACTTC. It translates to CASSQALAGVKYF.

V is TRBV3-1 (or the pseudogene TRBV3-2) and J is TRBJ2-1; D might be TRBD2 (6 bases). With 0 bases removed from V and 3 bases from J, the gap between germline ends came to 12 bases. CDR3 length: 16 residues. Germline V lookup: CDR1 LGHDT, CDR2 YNNKEL (reference sequence). The CDR3 is CASSQDWRGNYNEQFF. The CDR3 nucleotides are TGTGCCAGCAGCCAAGATTGGAGGGGAAACTACAATGAGCAGTTCTTC.

The genes are TRBV25-1 and TRBJ2-7, with a possible D match to TRBD1 (5 bases). Trimming took 3 bases from V and 6 from J, leaving 15 bases between them. This CDR3 contains 14 residues. The germline V gene encodes CDR1 MGHDK and CDR2 SYGVNS. CDR3 nucleotides: TGTGCCAGCAGTGACACCAGGGAACGGTCCGAGCAGTACTTC. Residues: CASSDTRERSEQYF.

In DNA form, the CDR3 reads TGTGCCAGCAGCTACGTTAGGGGCTCCTACAATGAGCAGTTCTTC. This translates into CASSYVRGSYNEQFF. The V and J genes are TRBV11-2 and TRBJ2-1; TRBD1 might be the D (5 bases). This CDR3 is 15 amino acids long. V gave up 4 bases and J gave up 0 bases, with 10 bases separating them. Germline V gives CDR1 SGHAT, CDR2 FQNNGV. Full variable domain (outside the CDR3, taken from reference TRBV11-2 and TRBJ2-1): EAGVAQSPRYKIIEKRQSVAFWCNPISGHATLYWYQQILGQGPKLLIQFQNNGVVDDSQLPKDRFSAERLKGVDSTLKIQPAKLEDSAVYLCASSYVRGSYNEQFFGPGTRLTVL.

The V call is TRBV6-4, the J call TRBJ1-5; 8 nucleotides agree with TRBD1. The trim removed 4 bases at V and 3 bases at J, leaving 5 bases unmatched. The germline gives CDR1 MRHNA, CDR2 SNTAGT. The CDR3 is 15 residues long. The CDR3: CASSATGANNQPQHF. As DNA, the CDR3 is TGTGCCAGCAGTGCGACAGGGGCCAACAATCAGCCCCAGCATTTT.

The chain recombines TRBV3-1 (or the pseudogene TRBV3-2) with TRBJ2-7; TRBD1 matches 7 bases. This CDR3 region has 13 residues. Trimming cost V 5 bases and J 0 bases; bases outside gene matches: 1. Per germline, CDR1 LGHDT and CDR2 YNNKEL (reference sequence). This chain's CDR3 is CASSGTDSYEQYF. The CDR3 bases are TGTGCCAGCAGCGGGACAGACTCCTACGAGCAGTACTTC.

This clone occurred a few times. This chain joins TRBV19 and TRBJ1-1; 8 positions agree with TRBD1. Germline V gives CDR1 LNHDA, CDR2 SQIVND (reference sequence). The CDR3 consists of 13 residues. The J segment lost 4 bases and the V segment lost 4 bases, leaving 2 bases of the junction unmatched. The CDR3 region has the DNA TGTGCCAGTAGTAGCCAGGGGGCCACTGAAGCTTTCTTT. Translation gives CASSSQGATEAFF. Drawing the rest from reference TRBV19 and TRBJ1-1, the complete variable domain is DGGITQSPKYLFRKEGQNVTLSCEQNLNHDAMYWYRQDPGQGLRLIYYSQIVNDFQKGDIAEGYSVSREKKESFPLTVTSAQKNPTAFYLCASSSQGATEAFFGQGTRLTVV.